This T cell receptor (beta chain) was retrieved from a study of CD8+CD57+ T cells in acquired aplastic anemia. Study as a whole: Sorted CD4+ and CD8+ cells gave an average of 3.2 ug of DNA.

About this clonotype itself: The antigen is not known.

According to the study, genomic DNA was the template for TCR beta VDJ and CDR3 profiling. TCRdb fed the reads into MiXCR, producing one record per CDR3 protein. The table shows about 220,000 distinct CDR3 sequences, with about 37% occurring only once. Trimming at V came to 3 bases and at J to 7 bases, leaving 5 bases not matched to a gene. The CDR3 covers 13 residues. Per the germline V gene, CDR1 is DFQATT and CDR2 is SNEGSKA (reference sequence). Study-wide points: Patients were compared with controls for CD8+ Simpson's diversity, and no significant difference emerged.

The sequence came from a human donor in good health, serving as a control. Sequences were obtained from sorted CD4+, CD8+, or CD8+CD57+ T cells (not recorded which) from PBMCs. The chain is built from TRBV20-1 and TRBJ1-2, with 10 bases matching TRBD1. This CDR3 is CSARPGTGVGYTF. In DNA, the CDR3 is TGCAGTGCTAGGCCCGGGACAGGGGTTGGCTACACCTTC.